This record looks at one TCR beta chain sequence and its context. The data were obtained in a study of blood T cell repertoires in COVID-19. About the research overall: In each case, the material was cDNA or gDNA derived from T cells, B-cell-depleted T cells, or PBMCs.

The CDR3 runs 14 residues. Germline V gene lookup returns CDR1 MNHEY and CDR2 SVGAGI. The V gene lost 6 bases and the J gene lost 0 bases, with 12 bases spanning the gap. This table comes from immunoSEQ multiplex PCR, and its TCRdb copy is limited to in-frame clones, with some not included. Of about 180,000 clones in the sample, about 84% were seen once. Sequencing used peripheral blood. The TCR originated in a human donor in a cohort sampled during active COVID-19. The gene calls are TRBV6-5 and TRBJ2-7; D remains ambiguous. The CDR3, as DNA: TGTGCCAGCAGCCCCCTGGCAGACTCCTACGAGCAGTACTTC. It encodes CASSPLADSYEQYF.